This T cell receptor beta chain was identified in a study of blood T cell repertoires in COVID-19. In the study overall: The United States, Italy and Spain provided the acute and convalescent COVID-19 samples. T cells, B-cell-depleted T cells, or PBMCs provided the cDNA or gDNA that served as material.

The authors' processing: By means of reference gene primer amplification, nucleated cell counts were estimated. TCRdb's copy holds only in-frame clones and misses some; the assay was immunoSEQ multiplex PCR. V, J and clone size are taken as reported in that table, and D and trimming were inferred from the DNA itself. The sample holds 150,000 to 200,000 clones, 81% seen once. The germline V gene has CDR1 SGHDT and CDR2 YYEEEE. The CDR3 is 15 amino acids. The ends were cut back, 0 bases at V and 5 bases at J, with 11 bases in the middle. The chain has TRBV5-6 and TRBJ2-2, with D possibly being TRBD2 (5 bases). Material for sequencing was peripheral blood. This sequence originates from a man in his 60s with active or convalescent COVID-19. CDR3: CASSLGGGPTGELFF. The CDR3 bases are TGTGCCAGCAGCTTGGGTGGAGGTCCGACCGGGGAGCTGTTTTTT.